Shown below are 32 T cell receptor beta chains from a single sample sequenced in a study of post-analysis software for immune sequencing data. These receptors are not linked to any known antigen. The authors incorporated unique molecular identifiers into the TCR beta cDNA libraries. TCRdb re-derived calls from the PCR reads in MiXCR, one entry per CDR3 protein. The top ten clones hold 9.5% to 13% of a sample with approximately 460,000 distinct CDR3 sequences, 45% of them seen once. General study results and limits: Patients carried 4 or 5 TRBV segments more frequently than controls did, and TRBV5-6, TRBV5-1 and TRBV20-1 were among them.

What was sequenced was blood. These receptors were taken from a girl aged 5 to 17 with multiple sclerosis.

This clonotype was observed a handful of times. The genes are TRBV20-1 and TRBJ2-1; 8 bases are a match to TRBD2. This CDR3 comprises 16 residues. The germline V gene has CDR1 DFQATT and CDR2 SNEGSKA (reference sequence). Trimming at V came to 3 bases and at J to 6 bases, leaving 13 bases not matched to a gene. Here the CDR3 reads CSASAEPAAGGNEQFF. The CDR3 DNA reads TGCAGTGCTAGCGCTGAACCAGCGGCGGGGGGCAATGAGCAGTTCTTC.

This clonotype has only a few counts. This may stem from a read error, because a much larger clone lies one nucleotide away. The chain is built from TRBV12-3 or TRBV12-4 and TRBJ2-7, with no clear D. This CDR3 spans 11 amino acids. V lost 2 bases, J lost 7 bases, and 6 bases lay in between. The CDR3 region is CASSLWYEQYF. The CDR3 bases are TGTGCCAGCAGTTTATGGTATGAGCAGTACTTC.

This chain links TRBV21-1 with TRBJ2-7. TRBV21-1 is marked as a pseudogene. CDR3 length: 13 residues. CDR3 in amino acids: CASSTRGSYEQYF. In nucleotides, the CDR3 is TGTGCCAGCAGCACTCGGGGTTCCTACGAGCAGTACTTC.

J is TRBJ1-5 and V is TRBV27; no clear D. Germline loops: CDR1 MNHEY, CDR2 SMNVEV (reference sequence). The CDR3 has 14 residues. V shed 6 bases and J shed 6 bases, with 15 bases lying between them. CDR3 loop: CASRTASMGQPQHF. CDR3 DNA: TGTGCCAGCAGGACTGCTTCCATGGGTCAGCCCCAGCATTTT.

V usage is TRBV6-2 or TRBV6-3 and J usage is TRBJ2-1, with 8 bases identical to TRBD1. J was trimmed by 14 bases and V by 6 bases; bases with no gene match: 6. The germline V gene has CDR1 MNHEY and CDR2 SVGEGT. CDR3 length: 11 amino acids. DNA of the CDR3: TGTGCCAGCAGGTCTAACAGGGGGGAGTTCTTC. It codes for CASRSNRGEFF.

On this clonotype: The junction and the germline gene differ at one end; a read error may be behind it. The chain recombines TRBV20-1 with TRBJ2-1; 8 bases map to TRBD2. The CDR3 runs 18 residues. Germline-derived CDR1 and CDR2 are DFQATT and SNEGSKA (reference sequence). DNA for the CDR3: TGCAGTGCTGGAGATCTTACGGGAGGGCCGAGCTCCTACAATGAGCAGTTCTTC. Translated: CSAGDLTGGPSSYNEQFF.

Comment on this clonotype: A junction boundary mismatches the germline segment, possibly from a read error. The CDR3 bases are TGTGCCGGCAGTTTTCGCCCTGGTAGGGCAGGAACTGAAGCTTTCTTT. It translates to CAGSFRPGRAGTEAFF. The chain is built from TRBV28 and TRBJ1-1; no clear D. Germline CDR1 MDHEN, CDR2 SYDVKM. The CDR3 is 16 residues long.

In DNA form, the CDR3 reads TGTGCCAGCAGCGACGACAGCTTCAGACGCACTGAAGCTTTCTTT. It yields the protein CASSDDSFRRTEAFF. The rearrangement links TRBV7-3 to TRBJ1-1; D perhaps matches TRBD1 (5 bases). V was cut by 5 bases and J by 4 bases, with 17 bases left in between. This CDR3 comprises 15 residues. Germline CDR1 SGHTA, CDR2 FQGTGA. Looking up the rest from reference TRBV7-3 and TRBJ1-1 gives the full variable domain: GAGVSQTPSNKVTEKGKYVELRCDPISGHTALYWYRQSLGQGPEFLIYFQGTGAADDSGLPNDRFFAVRPEGSVSTLKIQRTERGDSAVYLCASSDDSFRRTEAFFGQGTRLTVV.

This clonotype appeared a few times. J is TRBJ2-7 and V is TRBV28; TRBD1 agrees at 8 bases. V lost 2 bases to trimming and J lost 4 bases; unmatched junction nucleotides: 4. Germline V lookup: CDR1 MDHEN, CDR2 SYDVKM. The CDR3 runs to 14 residues. The CDR3 sequence: CASSLGQGLYEQYF. The CDR3 bases are TGTGCCAGCAGTTTAGGACAGGGATTGTACGAGCAGTACTTC.

The V call is TRBV6-1, the J call TRBJ2-7; a weak D match, TRBD2 (6 bases). Trimming shortened V by 6 bases and J by 6 bases, and 15 bases separated the two germline ends. Germline assignment: CDR1 MNHNS and CDR2 SASEGT. CDR3 length: 13 residues. The CDR3 sequence: CASSGLREGEQYF. As DNA, the CDR3 is TGTGCCAGCAGCGGACTACGAGAGGGCGAGCAGTACTTC.

This clonotype was seen a single time. The rearrangement links TRBV12-3 or TRBV12-4 to TRBJ1-2; perhaps TRBD1 as D (5 bases). The V end lost 5 bases, the J end lost 5 bases, and 12 bases lay between the germline ends. This CDR3 spans 13 amino acids. The CDR3 loop is CASSPPTEYGYTF. The CDR3 region has the DNA TGTGCCAGCAGTCCCCCGACAGAGTATGGCTACACCTTC.

This chain uses TRBV29-1 with TRBJ1-2; a possible D gene is TRBD1 (5 bases). The CDR3 has 12 amino acids. The germline V gene has CDR1 SQVTM and CDR2 ANQGSEA. Deletions cut 7 bases from V and 6 bases from J, with 15 bases between. The CDR3 coding sequence is TGCAGCGCCCCGAACGGGGCGGATGGCTACACCTTC. Protein product: CSAPNGADGYTF.

The chain combines TRBV20-1 with TRBJ1-5, with D tentatively TRBD1 (5 bases). Trimming removed 5 bases at V and 7 bases at J, with 12 bases between. The CDR3 length is 12 residues. The germline V gene encodes CDR1 DFQATT and CDR2 SNEGSKA (reference sequence). The CDR3 sequence: CSAQAGGQPQHF. The CDR3 DNA reads as TGCAGTGCTCAAGCGGGGGGGCAGCCCCAGCATTTT.

Note on this clonotype: This may be a read error: a much more frequent sequence differs by one nucleotide. This rearrangement joins TRBV6-5 to TRBJ2-2; TRBD2 matches 10 bases. CDR1 and CDR2 (germline): MNHEY, SVGAGI. This CDR3 is built from 16 residues. The CDR3 sequence: CASSYSGLANTRELFF. DNA of the CDR3: TGTGCCAGCAGTTACTCGGGACTAGCGAACACCAGGGAGCTGTTTTTT.

This clonotype turned up a few times. CDR3 sequence: CASSWATGTLQETQYF. DNA for the CDR3: TGTGCCAGCAGCTGGGCTACCGGGACACTACAAGAGACCCAGTACTTC. The rearrangement uses TRBV7-2 and TRBJ2-5; TRBD1 might be the D (6 bases). Germline-derived CDR1 and CDR2 are SGHTA and FQGNSA. The CDR3 consists of 16 residues. The V and J ends lost 4 bases and 2 bases respectively, with 17 bases between them.

In this sample, this clonotype turned up a few times. The chain employs TRBV15 and TRBJ1-4; possible D gene TRBD1, 5 bases. CDR1 LNHNV and CDR2 YYDKDF come from the germline V gene (reference sequence). V lost 1 base, J lost 0 bases, and 15 bases lay in between. CDR3 size: 18 residues. The CDR3 nucleotides read TGTGCCACCAGCAGAGGCCTCGGGACGGATTCAACTAATGAAAAACTGTTTTTT. Translated, it gives CATSRGLGTDSTNEKLFF.

The J gene is TRBJ2-7, the V gene TRBV20-1; weak D call: TRBD2 (5 bases). The ends were cut back, 2 bases at V and 6 bases at J, with 17 bases in the middle. This CDR3 spans 14 amino acids. The V gene's germline CDR1 is DFQATT and CDR2 SNEGSKA (reference sequence). The CDR3 nucleotides read TGCAGTGCTAGAAAGTGGGAGATCGGACTCGAGCAGTACTTC. Protein: CSARKWEIGLEQYF.

The V call is TRBV10-3, the J call TRBJ2-3; no definite D call. Germline V gene sequence: CDR1 ENHRY, CDR2 SYGVKD. This CDR3 contains 13 residues. V lost 4 bases and J 2 bases, leaving 7 bases between the germline ends. The CDR3 coding sequence is TGTGCCATCAGTGGATACTTCACAGATACGCAGTATTTT. This encodes CAISGYFTDTQYF.

This clonotype has more than one count but fewer than ten. The gene calls are TRBV28 and TRBJ2-6; D ambiguous. With 5 bases removed from V and 3 bases from J, the gap between germline ends came to 5 bases. Germline-derived CDR1 and CDR2 are MDHEN and SYDVKM. The CDR3 loop spans 13 amino acids. The CDR3 reads CASSKGGANVLTF. CDR3 in DNA: TGTGCCAGCAGTAAGGGTGGGGCCAACGTCCTGACTTTC.

The genes are TRBV5-1 and TRBJ2-1, with 11 bases aligning to TRBD2. The CDR3 runs 15 residues. V lost 2 bases and J lost 9; bases outside the gene matches: 7. Per the germline V gene, CDR1 is SGHRS and CDR2 is YFSETQ. The CDR3: CASSFVTSGMSEQFF. For the CDR3, the DNA is TGCGCCAGCAGCTTCGTGACTAGCGGGATGAGTGAGCAGTTCTTC.

About this clonotype itself: This could be a read error, since a much larger clone is one nucleotide away. The chain recombines TRBV7-3 with TRBJ2-1, with 12 bases matching TRBD2. The CDR3 runs 15 residues. Germline values: CDR1 SGHTA, CDR2 FQGTGA. The V and J ends lost 5 bases and 8 bases, in that order; junction bases with no gene match: 7. This CDR3 reads CASSPTSGRVYEQFF. The CDR3 DNA is TGTGCCAGCAGCCCGACTAGCGGGAGAGTGTATGAGCAGTTCTTC. Based on the CDR3 plus reference TRBV7-3 and TRBJ2-1, the full variable domain is GAGVSQTPSNKVTEKGKYVELRCDPISGHTALYWYRQSLGQGPEFLIYFQGTGAADDSGLPNDRFFAVRPEGSVSTLKIQRTERGDSAVYLCASSPTSGRVYEQFFGPGTRLTVL.

The rearrangement joins TRBV6-5 to TRBJ2-3; D perhaps matches TRBD1 (5 bases). CDR3 length: 18 amino acids. V was trimmed by 4 bases and J by 2 bases, leaving 22 bases between them. The germline V gene encodes CDR1 MNHEY and CDR2 SVGAGI. CDR3 DNA sequence: TGTGCCAGCAGTTCACAGCTTACAGGAGTGAAGTTCACAGATACGCAGTATTTT. This codes for CASSSQLTGVKFTDTQYF.

This chain uses TRBV10-3 with TRBJ1-4; D unclear. The V end lost 7 bases, the J end lost 1 base, and 16 bases lay between the germline ends. The CDR3 is 16 amino acids. Per germline, CDR1 ENHRY and CDR2 SYGVKD. Written as DNA, the CDR3 is TGTGCCATCACCGTACCCAAAACCAGAACTAATGAAAAACTGTTTTTT. Translation gives CAITVPKTRTNEKLFF.

The chain joins TRBV6-5 to TRBJ2-7; 7 bases fit TRBD1. Looked up from germline, CDR1 is MNHEY and CDR2 is SVGAGI. CDR3 length: 13 residues. Trimming took 6 bases from V and 4 from J; bases not matched to a gene: 6. The CDR3 loop is CASREIQGYEQYF. DNA for the CDR3: TGTGCCAGCAGGGAGATACAGGGGTACGAGCAGTACTTC.

This chain uses TRBV28 with TRBJ2-6; TRBD2 is a possible D gene (5 bases). Looked up from germline, CDR1 is MDHEN and CDR2 is SYDVKM. The CDR3 is made up of 15 amino acids. With 6 bases removed from V and 1 base from J, the gap between germline ends came to 10 bases. DNA for the CDR3: TGTGCCAGCAGGACCAGAGGGTCTGGGGCCAACGTCCTGACTTTC. Translation: CASRTRGSGANVLTF.

V gene TRBV28 combines with J gene TRBJ2-4, with TRBD1 matching 7 bases. With the DNA end fitting TRBJ2-5 better, the J assignment may be wrong. Germline loops: CDR1 MDHEN, CDR2 SYDVKM. This CDR3 is built from 17 residues. The CDR3 protein is CASSAGYMTGLGETQYF. Here the CDR3 DNA reads TGTGCCAGCAGTGCAGGCTACATGACAGGGTTGGGAGAGACCCAGTACTTC.

The CDR3 DNA is TGCAGTGCTACGGGACAGTCAAACTACAATGAGCAGTTCTTC. Its translation: CSATGQSNYNEQFF. The V and J genes are TRBV20-1 and TRBJ2-1, with 7 positions matching TRBD1. Trimming removed 4 bases from V and 3 bases from J; junction bases left unmatched: 6. The germline V gene encodes CDR1 DFQATT and CDR2 SNEGSKA (reference sequence). The CDR3 has 14 amino acids.

In this sample, this clonotype turned up once. The rearrangement links TRBV5-1 to TRBJ2-1; D possibly corresponds to TRBD2 (5 bases). Germline loops: CDR1 SGHRS, CDR2 YFSETQ. The CDR3 contains 13 residues. Deletions cut 3 bases from V and 10 bases from J, with 14 bases between. Here the CDR3 reads CASSYDWRGEQFF. The CDR3 nucleotides are TGCGCCAGCAGCTACGACTGGCGCGGGGAGCAGTTCTTC.

The V gene is TRBV5-1, the J gene TRBJ1-2, with a possible D match to TRBD1 (6 bases). Germline V gene lookup returns CDR1 SGHRS and CDR2 YFSETQ. The CDR3 is 16 amino acids. V was trimmed by 0 bases and J by 6 bases, leaving 18 bases between them. In DNA, the CDR3 is TGCGCCAGCAGCTTGGGGAGGGGGATAAAAGAAGATGGCTACACCTTC. As protein: CASSLGRGIKEDGYTF.

This clonotype was counted between two and nine times. This chain joins TRBV5-1 and TRBJ1-2, with TRBD1 as a possible D gene (5 bases). The ends were cut back, 0 bases at V and 5 bases at J, with 11 bases in the middle. Germline loops: CDR1 SGHRS, CDR2 YFSETQ. This CDR3 contains 14 residues. In nucleotides, the CDR3 is TGCGCCAGCAGCTTGGAGGCAGGGCGGTATGGCTACACCTTC. Its translation: CASSLEAGRYGYTF. Using reference TRBV5-1 and TRBJ1-2 for the parts outside the CDR3, the full variable domain is KAGVTQTPRYLIKTRGQQVTLSCSPISGHRSVSWYQQTPGQGLQFLFEYFSETQRNKGNFPGRFSGRQFSNSRSEMNVSTLELGDSALYLCASSLEAGRYGYTFGSGTRLTVV.

The chain couples TRBV6-5 to TRBJ2-1; 9 nucleotides align to TRBD1. The ends lost 5 bases at V and 5 bases at J; junction bases unmatched: 7. The CDR3 runs to 15 residues. CDR1 and CDR2 (germline): MNHEY, SVGAGI. The CDR3 sequence is CASSLTGGAHNEQFF. The CDR3 DNA reads as TGTGCCAGCAGTCTCACAGGGGGCGCCCACAATGAGCAGTTCTTC.

The CDR3 DNA is TGTGCCAGCTCACCAAGTAGCGGGAGAGAGACCCAGTACTTC. It translates to CASSPSSGRETQYF. The chain employs TRBV18 and TRBJ2-5; 9 nucleotides align to TRBD2. This CDR3 contains 14 residues. Germline-derived CDR1 and CDR2 are KGHSH and LQKENI. Losses at the gene ends were 2 bases for V and 4 bases for J; bases not matched to a gene: 2.